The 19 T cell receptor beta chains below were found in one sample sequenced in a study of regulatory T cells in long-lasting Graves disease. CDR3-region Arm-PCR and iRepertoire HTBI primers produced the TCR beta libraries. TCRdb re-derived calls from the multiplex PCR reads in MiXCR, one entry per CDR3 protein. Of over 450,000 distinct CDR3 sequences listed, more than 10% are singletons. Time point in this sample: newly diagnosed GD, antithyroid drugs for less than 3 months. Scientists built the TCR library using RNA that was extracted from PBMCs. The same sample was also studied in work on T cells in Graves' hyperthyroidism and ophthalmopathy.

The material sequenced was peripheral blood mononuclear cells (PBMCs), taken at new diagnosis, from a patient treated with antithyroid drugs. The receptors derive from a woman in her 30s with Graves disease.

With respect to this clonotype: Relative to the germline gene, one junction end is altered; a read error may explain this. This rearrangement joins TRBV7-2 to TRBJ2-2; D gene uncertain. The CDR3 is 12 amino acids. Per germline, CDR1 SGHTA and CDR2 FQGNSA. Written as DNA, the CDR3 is TGTGCCGGCAGCCCCCTCACCGGGGAGCTGTTTTTT. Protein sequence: CAGSPLTGELFF.

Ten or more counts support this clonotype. The CDR3 nucleotides are TGTGCCAGCAGCCAAAGAGATCAGCCCCAGCATTTT. It translates to CASSQRDQPQHF. V and J are TRBV6-1 and TRBJ1-5; D gene unclear. Germline CDR1 reads MNHNS; CDR2 reads SASEGT. V lost 6 bases, J lost 5 bases, and 8 bases lay in between. This CDR3 comprises 12 residues.

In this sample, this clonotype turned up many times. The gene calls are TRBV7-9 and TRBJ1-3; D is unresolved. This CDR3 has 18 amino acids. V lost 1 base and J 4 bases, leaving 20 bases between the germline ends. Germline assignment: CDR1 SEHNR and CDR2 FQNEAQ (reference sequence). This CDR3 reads CASSLVHEVWYSGNTIYF. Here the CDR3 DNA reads TGTGCCAGCAGCTTAGTCCATGAGGTTTGGTACTCCGGAAACACCATATATTTT.

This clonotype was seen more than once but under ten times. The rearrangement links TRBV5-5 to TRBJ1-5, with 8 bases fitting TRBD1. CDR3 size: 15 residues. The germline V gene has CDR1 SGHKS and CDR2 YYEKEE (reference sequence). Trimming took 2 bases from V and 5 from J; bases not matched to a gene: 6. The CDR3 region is CASSFGQGDDQPQHF. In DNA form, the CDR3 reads TGTGCCAGCAGCTTCGGACAGGGAGACGATCAGCCCCAGCATTTT.

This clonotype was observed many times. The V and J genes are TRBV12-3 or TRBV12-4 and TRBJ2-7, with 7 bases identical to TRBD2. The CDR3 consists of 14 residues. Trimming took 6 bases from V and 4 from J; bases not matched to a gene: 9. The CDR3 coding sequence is TGTGCCAGCAGCCTCGGGGGAGGGGTATACGAGCAGTACTTC. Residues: CASSLGGGVYEQYF.

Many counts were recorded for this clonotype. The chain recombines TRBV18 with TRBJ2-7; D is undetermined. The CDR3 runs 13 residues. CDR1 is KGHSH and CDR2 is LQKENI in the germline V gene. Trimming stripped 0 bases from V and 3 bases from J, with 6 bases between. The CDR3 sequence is CASSPPEYYEQYF. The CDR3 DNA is TGTGCCAGCTCACCACCGGAATACTACGAGCAGTACTTC. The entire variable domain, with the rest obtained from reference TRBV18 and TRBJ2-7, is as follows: NAGVMQNPRHLVRRRGQEARLRCSPMKGHSHVYWYRQLPEEGLKFMVYLQKENIIDESGMPKERFSAEFPKEGPSILRIQQVVRGDSAAYFCASSPPEYYEQYFGPGTRLTVT.

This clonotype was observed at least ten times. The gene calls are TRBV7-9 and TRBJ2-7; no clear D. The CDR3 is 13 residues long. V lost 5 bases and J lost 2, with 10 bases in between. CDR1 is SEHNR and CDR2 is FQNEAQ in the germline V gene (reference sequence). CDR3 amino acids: CASSPAHAYEQYF. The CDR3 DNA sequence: TGTGCCAGCAGCCCGGCGCACGCCTACGAGCAGTACTTC.

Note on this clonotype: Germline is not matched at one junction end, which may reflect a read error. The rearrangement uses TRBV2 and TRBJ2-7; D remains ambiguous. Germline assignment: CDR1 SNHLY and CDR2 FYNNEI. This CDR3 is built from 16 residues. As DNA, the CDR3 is TGCGCCAGCAGCCAAGATCGCCGCCGGAGCTCCTACGAGCAGTACTTC. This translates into CASSQDRRRSSYEQYF.

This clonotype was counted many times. The CDR3 sequence is CASSFSGAYYEQYF. The CDR3 region has the DNA TGTGCCAGCAGTTTCTCGGGAGCGTACTACGAGCAGTACTTC. The chain employs TRBV27 and TRBJ2-7; a weak D match, TRBD2 (6 bases). The germline V and J ends were trimmed by 3 bases and 3 bases, with 12 bases remaining between them. The length of the CDR3 is 14 residues. CDR1 and CDR2 (germline): MNHEY, SMNVEV (reference sequence).

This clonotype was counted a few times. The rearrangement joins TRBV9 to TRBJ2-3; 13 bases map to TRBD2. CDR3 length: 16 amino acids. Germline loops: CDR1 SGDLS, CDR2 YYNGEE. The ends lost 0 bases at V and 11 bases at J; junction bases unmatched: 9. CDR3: CASSVALLAGGEVQYF. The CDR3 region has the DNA TGTGCCAGCAGCGTAGCTCTACTAGCGGGAGGGGAGGTGCAGTATTTT.

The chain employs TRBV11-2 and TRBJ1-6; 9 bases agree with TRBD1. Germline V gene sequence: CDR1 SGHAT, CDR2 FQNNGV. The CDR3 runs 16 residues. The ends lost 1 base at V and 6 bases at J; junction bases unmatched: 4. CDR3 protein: CASSLVGQGSNSPLHF. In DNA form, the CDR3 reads TGTGCCAGCAGCTTAGTAGGACAGGGGAGTAATTCACCCCTCCACTTT.

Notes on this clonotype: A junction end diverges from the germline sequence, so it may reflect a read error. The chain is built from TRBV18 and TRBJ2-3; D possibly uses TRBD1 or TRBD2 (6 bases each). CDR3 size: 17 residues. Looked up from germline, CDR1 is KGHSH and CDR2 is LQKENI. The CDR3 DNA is TGTGTCAGCTCAGCAAGGGGGACTCAGCTATTACCAGATACGCAGTATTTT. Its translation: CVSSARGTQLLPDTQYF.

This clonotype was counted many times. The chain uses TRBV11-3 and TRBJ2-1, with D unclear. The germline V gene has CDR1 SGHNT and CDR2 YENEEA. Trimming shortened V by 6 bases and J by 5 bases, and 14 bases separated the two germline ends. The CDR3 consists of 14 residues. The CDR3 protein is CASSYQTGHNEQFF. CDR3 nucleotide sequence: TGTGCCAGCAGTTACCAGACTGGCCACAATGAGCAGTTCTTC.

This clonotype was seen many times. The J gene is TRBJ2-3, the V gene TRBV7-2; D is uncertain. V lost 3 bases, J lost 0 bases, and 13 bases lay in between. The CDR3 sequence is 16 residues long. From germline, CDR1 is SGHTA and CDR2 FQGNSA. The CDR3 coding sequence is TGTGCCAGCAGCTTTCCTCAGAGAGATAGCACAGATACGCAGTATTTT. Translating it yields CASSFPQRDSTDTQYF.

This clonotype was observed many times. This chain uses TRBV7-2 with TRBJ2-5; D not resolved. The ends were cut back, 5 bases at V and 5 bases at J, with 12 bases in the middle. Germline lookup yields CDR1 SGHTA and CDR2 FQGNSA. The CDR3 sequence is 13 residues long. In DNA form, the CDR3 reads TGTGCCAGCAGCCCCCGGTCCGGGGAGACCCAGTACTTC. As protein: CASSPRSGETQYF.

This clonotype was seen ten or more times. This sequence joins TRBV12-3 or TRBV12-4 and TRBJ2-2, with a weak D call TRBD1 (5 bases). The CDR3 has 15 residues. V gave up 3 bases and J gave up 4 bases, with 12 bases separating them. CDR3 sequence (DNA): TGTGCCAGCAGTTTGGGGCCAACGGGCACCGGGGAGCTGTTTTTT. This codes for CASSLGPTGTGELFF.

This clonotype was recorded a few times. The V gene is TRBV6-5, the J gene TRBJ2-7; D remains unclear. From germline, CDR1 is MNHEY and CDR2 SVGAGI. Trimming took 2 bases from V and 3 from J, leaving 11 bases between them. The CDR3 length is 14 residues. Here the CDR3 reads CASSYPPRNYEQYF. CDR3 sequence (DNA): TGTGCCAGCAGTTACCCCCCCCGGAACTACGAGCAGTACTTC.

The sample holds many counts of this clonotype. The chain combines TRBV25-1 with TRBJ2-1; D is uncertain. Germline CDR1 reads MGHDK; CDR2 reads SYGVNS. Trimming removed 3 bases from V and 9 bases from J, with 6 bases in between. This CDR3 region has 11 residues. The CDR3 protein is CASSEVVEQFF. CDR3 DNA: TGTGCCAGCAGTGAGGTGGTTGAGCAGTTCTTC.

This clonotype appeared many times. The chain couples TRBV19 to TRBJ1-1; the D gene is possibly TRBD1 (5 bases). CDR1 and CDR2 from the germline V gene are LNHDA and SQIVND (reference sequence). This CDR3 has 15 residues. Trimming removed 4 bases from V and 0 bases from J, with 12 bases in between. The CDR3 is CASSTLQGLNTEAFF. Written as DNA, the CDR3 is TGTGCCAGTAGTACCCTGCAGGGTCTGAACACTGAAGCTTTCTTT.